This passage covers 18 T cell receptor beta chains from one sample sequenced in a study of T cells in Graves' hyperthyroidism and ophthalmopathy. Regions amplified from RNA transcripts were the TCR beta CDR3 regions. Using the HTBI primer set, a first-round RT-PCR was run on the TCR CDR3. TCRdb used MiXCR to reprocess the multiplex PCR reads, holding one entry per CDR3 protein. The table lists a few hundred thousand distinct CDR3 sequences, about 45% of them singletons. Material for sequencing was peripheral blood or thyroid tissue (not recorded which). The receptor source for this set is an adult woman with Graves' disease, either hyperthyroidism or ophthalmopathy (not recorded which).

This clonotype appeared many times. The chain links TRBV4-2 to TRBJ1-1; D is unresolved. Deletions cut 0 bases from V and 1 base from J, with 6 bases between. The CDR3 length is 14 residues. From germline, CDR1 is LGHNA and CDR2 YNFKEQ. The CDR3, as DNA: TGTGCCAGCAGCCAAGATCAAGGGAACACTGAAGCTTTCTTT. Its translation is CASSQDQGNTEAFF.

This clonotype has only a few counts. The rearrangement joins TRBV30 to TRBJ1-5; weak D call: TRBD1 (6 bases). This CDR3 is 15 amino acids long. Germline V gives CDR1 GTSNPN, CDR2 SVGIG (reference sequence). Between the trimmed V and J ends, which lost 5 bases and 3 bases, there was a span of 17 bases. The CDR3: CAWERGGTHNQPQHF. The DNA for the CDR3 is TGTGCCTGGGAGCGAGGGGGAACACACAATCAGCCCCAGCATTTT.

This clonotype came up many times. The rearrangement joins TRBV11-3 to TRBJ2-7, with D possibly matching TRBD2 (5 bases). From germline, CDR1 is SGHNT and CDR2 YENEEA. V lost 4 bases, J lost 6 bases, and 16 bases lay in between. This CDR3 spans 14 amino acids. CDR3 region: CASSYEGWEGEQYF. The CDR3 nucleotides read TGTGCCAGCAGCTATGAGGGCTGGGAAGGCGAGCAGTACTTC.

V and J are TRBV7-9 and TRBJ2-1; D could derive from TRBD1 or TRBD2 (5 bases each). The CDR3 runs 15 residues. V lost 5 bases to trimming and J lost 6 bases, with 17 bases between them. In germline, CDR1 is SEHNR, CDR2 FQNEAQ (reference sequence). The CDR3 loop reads CASSPRGAGLNEQFF. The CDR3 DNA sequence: TGTGCCAGCAGCCCTAGGGGCGCCGGACTCAATGAGCAGTTCTTC.

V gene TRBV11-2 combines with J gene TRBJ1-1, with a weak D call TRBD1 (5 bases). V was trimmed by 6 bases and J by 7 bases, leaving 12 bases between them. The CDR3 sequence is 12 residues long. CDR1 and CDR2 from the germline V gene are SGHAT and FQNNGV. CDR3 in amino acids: CASRRPGLEAFF. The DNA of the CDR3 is TGTGCCAGCAGACGCCCGGGGCTTGAAGCTTTCTTT.

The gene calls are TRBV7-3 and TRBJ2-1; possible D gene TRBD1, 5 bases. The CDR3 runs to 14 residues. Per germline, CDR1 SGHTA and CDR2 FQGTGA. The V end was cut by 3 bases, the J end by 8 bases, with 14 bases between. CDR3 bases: TGTGCCAGCAGCTTGGCAGGGATGGGCGATGAGCAGTTCTTC. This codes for CASSLAGMGDEQFF. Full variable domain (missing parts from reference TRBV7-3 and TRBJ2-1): GAGVSQTPSNKVTEKGKYVELRCDPISGHTALYWYRQSLGQGPEFLIYFQGTGAADDSGLPNDRFFAVRPEGSVSTLKIQRTERGDSAVYLCASSLAGMGDEQFFGPGTRLTVL.

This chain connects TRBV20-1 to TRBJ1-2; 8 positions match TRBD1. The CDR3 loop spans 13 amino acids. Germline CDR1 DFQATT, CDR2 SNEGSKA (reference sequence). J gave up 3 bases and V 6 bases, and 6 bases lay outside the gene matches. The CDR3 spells CSAPTTGDYGYTF. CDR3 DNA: TGCAGTGCGCCAACGACAGGGGACTATGGCTACACCTTC.

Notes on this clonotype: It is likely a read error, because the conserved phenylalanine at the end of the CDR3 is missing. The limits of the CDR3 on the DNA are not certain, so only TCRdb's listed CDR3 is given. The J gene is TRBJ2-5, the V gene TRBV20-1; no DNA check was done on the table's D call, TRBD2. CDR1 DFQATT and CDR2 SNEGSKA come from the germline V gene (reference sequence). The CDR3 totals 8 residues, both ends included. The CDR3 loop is CSAVSGTS.

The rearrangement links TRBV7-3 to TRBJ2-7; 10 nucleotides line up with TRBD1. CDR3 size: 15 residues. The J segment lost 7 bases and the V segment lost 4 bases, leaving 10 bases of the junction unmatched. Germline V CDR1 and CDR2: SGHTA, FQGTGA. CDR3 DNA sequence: TGTGCCAGCAGCTGGAGGGACAGGGGATCGAGTGAGCAGTACTTC. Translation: CASSWRDRGSSEQYF.

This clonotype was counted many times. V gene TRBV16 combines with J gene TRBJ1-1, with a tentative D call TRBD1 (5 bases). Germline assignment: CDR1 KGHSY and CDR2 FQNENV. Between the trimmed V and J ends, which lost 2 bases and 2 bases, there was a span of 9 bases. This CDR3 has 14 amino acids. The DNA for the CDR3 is TGTGCCAGCAGCCAAAGGGACGGCAACACTGAAGCTTTCTTT. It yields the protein CASSQRDGNTEAFF.

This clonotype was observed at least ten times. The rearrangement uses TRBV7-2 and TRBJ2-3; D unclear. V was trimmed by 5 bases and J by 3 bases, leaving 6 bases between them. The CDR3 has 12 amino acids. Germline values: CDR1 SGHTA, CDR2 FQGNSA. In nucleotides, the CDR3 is TGTGCCAGCAGCCCGGCGACAGATACGCAGTATTTT. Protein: CASSPATDTQYF.

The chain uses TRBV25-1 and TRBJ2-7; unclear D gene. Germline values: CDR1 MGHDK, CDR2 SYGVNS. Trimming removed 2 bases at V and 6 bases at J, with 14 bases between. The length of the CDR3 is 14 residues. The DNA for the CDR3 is TGTGCCAGCAGTGAACGAGCATCCCGGGTCGAGCAGTACTTC. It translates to CASSERASRVEQYF.

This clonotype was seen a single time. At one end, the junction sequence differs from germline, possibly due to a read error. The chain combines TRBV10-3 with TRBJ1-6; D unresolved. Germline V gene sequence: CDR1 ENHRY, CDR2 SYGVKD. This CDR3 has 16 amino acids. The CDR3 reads CAISEASSSYNSPPHF. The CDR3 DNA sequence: TGTGCCATCAGTGAGGCCTCGAGCTCCTATAATTCACCCCCCCACTTT.

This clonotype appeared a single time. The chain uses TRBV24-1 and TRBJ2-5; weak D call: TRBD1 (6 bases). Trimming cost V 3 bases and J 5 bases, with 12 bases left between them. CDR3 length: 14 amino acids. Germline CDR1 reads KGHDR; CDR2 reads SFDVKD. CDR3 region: CATSDRTDWETQYF. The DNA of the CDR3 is TGTGCCACCAGTGATCGGACAGACTGGGAGACCCAGTACTTC.

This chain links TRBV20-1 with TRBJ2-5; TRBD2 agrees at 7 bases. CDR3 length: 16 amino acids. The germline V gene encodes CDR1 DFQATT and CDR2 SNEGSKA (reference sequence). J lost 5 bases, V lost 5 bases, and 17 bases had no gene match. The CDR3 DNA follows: TGCAGTGCTGGGAAGGGAGGGTCGGGCACCGGGGAGACCCAGTACTTC. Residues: CSAGKGGSGTGETQYF.

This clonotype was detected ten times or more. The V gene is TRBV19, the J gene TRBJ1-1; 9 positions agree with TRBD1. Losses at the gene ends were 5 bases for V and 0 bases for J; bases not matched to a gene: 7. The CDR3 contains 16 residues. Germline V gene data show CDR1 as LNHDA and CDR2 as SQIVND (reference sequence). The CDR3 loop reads CASSLRTGAMNTEAFF. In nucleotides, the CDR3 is TGTGCCAGTAGTCTCCGGACAGGGGCCATGAACACTGAAGCTTTCTTT.

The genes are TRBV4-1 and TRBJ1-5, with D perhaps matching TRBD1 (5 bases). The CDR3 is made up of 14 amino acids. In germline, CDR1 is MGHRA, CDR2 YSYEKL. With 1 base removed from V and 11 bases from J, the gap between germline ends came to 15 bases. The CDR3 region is CASSQGQMQETQHF. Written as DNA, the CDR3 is TGCGCCAGCAGCCAAGGACAGATGCAAGAGACCCAGCATTTT.

CDR3 residues: CSAPGTDWTGYTF. The CDR3 nucleotides are TGCAGTGCCCCGGGGACCGACTGGACTGGCTACACCTTC. The chain joins TRBV20-1 to TRBJ1-2, with D possibly TRBD1 on 5 matching bases. This CDR3 region has 13 residues. The V end lost 6 bases, the J end lost 7 bases, and 18 bases lay between the germline ends. Looked up from germline, CDR1 is DFQATT and CDR2 is SNEGSKA (reference sequence).